The clone carrying this T cell receptor beta chain was seen only a few times. Through a sample-barcoded 5' primer and a J-beta primer mix, a second PCR was run for about 6 to 11 cycles. MiXCR, run by TCRdb on the 5' RACE reads, gives a single entry per CDR3 protein. Among approximately 800,000 distinct CDR3 sequences listed, about 45% were seen once. Germline lookup yields CDR1 ENHRY and CDR2 SYGVKD. Trimming pared 3 bases from V and 4 bases from J, leaving 12 bases between. The CDR3 consists of 14 residues. The entry originates in a study of blood T cells in healthy people across ages. This receptor was taken from a man at least 80 years old in good health. This chain connects TRBV10-3 to TRBJ1-1; no clear D. The sequenced sample was blood. The CDR3: CAISEEGSATEAFF. The CDR3, as DNA: TGTGCCATCAGTGAAGAGGGAAGTGCCACTGAAGCTTTCTTT.